This is a list of T cell receptor beta chains from one sample in a study of T-cell memory formation after mild COVID-19. TCRdb used MiXCR to reprocess the 5' RACE reads, holding one entry per CDR3 protein. Of roughly 130,000 distinct CDR3 sequences detected, about a sixth appear once; the ten largest clones hold about 5.2%. The sample taken for sequencing was PBMCs or a T cell subset sorted from them (not recorded which). Receptors were obtained from a young man who had mild COVID-19 (a few samples of this study predate the infection). Cell type and time point are not known. Each CDR3 is given with its conserved first and last residue. D genes are given only for firm matches. Some rows have no size entry. The others give once, few or many, or a class for an expanded clone.

J,D,V,size,DNA,CDR3
TRBJ2-5,TRBD1,TRBV11-3,few,TGTGCCAGCAGCTTCGGACAGGGCGAGACCCAGTACTTC,CASSFGQGETQYF
TRBJ2-3,TRBD1,TRBV10-3,-,TGTGCCATCAGTGGCCCCGGGACAGGGGGCGGAGGTACGCAGTATTTT,CAISGPGTGGGGTQYF
TRBJ2-5,-,TRBV7-2,-,TGTGCCAGCAGCTTAGCGCTCGGACGCGGAGAGACCCAGTACTTC,CASSLALGRGETQYF
TRBJ1-6,-,TRBV5-1,-,TGCGCCAGCAGCCGTGGAGAGTGGAATTCACCCCTCCACTTT,CASSRGEWNSPLHF
TRBJ2-2,TRBD1,TRBV4-3,-,TGCGCCAGCAGCTCACCGGCGGGACAGGGATTTAGCGGGGAGCTGTTTTTT,CASSSPAGQGFSGELFF
TRBJ2-7,TRBD1,TRBV12-3/TRBV12-4,once,TGTGCCAGCAGCCAAAGACAGGGGGCCAACGAGCAGTACTTC,CASSQRQGANEQYF
TRBJ2-1,-,TRBV5-1,few,TGCGCCAGCAGCTTGGCGCAGGGGACCTACAATGAGCAGTTCTTC,CASSLAQGTYNEQFF
TRBJ2-7,-,TRBV11-2,-,TGTGCCAGCAGCTTAGACTCTGGACCAGGGAATTGGTACGAGCAGTACTTC,CASSLDSGPGNWYEQYF
TRBJ1-2,-,TRBV9,few,TGTGCCAGCACCACCGTGGCAGGGGAAGGCTACACCTTC,CASTTVAGEGYTF
TRBJ2-3,-,TRBV7-3,-,TGTGCCAGCAGCCCCTTGGCAACCACAGATACGCAGTATTTT,CASSPLATTDTQYF
TRBJ2-1,-,TRBV5-1,-,TGCGCCAGCAGCTTGGCCGCCGGGGACAATGAGCAGTTCTTC,CASSLAAGDNEQFF